Below are 2 T cell receptor beta chains sequenced from a single sample in a study of response to subunit inactivated influenza vaccine. MiXCR was run by TCRdb on the RT-PCR reads, yielding one entry per CDR3 protein. The table records 600,000 to 850,000 distinct CDR3 sequences, 14% of them present only once. The sequences come from PBMCs from blood, collected about 14 days before vaccination. All receptors come from a man aged 50 to 59 who received an inactivated influenza vaccine.

CDR3 residues: CATGGETQYF. The CDR3 nucleotides read TGTGCCACCGGCGGGGAGACCCAGTACTTC. The V gene is TRBV10-3, the J gene TRBJ2-5; weak D call: TRBD2 (5 bases). The ends were cut back, 10 bases at V and 5 bases at J, with 8 bases in the middle. CDR1 ENHRY and CDR2 SYGVKD come from the germline V gene. The length of the CDR3 is 10 residues.

The rearrangement links TRBV4-2 to TRBJ2-1, with 14 bases fitting TRBD2. In germline, CDR1 is LGHNA, CDR2 YNFKEQ. This CDR3 has 17 amino acids. V shed 0 bases, J shed 4 bases, and the junction held 2 bases outside the gene matches. The CDR3 DNA reads TGTGCCAGCAGCCAAGAAGGGACTAGCGGGAGATACAATGAGCAGTTCTTC. Amino acid sequence: CASSQEGTSGRYNEQFF.